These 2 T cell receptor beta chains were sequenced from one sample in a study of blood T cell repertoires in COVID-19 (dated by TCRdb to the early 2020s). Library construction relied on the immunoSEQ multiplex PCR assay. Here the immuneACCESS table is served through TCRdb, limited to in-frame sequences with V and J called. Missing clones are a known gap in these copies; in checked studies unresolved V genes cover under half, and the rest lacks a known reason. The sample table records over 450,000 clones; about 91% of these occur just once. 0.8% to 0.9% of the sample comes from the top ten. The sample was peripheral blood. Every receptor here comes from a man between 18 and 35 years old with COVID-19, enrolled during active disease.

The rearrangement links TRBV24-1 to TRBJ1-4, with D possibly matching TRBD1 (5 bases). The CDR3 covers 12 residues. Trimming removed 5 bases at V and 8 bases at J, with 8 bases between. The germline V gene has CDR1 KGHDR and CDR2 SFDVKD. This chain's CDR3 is CATSGRDEKLFF. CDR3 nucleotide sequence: TGTGCCACCAGTGGGAGGGACGAAAAACTGTTTTTT.

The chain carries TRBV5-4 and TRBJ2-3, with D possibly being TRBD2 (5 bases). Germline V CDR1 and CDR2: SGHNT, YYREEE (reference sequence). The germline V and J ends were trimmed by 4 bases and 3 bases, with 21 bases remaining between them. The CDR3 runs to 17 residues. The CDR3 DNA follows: TGTGCCAGCAGCGGGAATCCGGGTTTCTCGGGAACAGATACGCAGTATTTT. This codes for CASSGNPGFSGTDTQYF.